This T cell receptor beta chain originates from a study of lymphopenia after photon versus proton radiotherapy. Findings of the study overall: Oligoclonal CD8+ Temra expansion after nadir drove photon patients' diversity drop. Proton therapy kept repertoires fairly stable, unlike photons, which gained effector/memory cells.

Trimming removed 7 bases from V and 5 bases from J; junction bases left unmatched: 8. Per the germline V gene, CDR1 is SQVTM and CDR2 is ANQGSEA. The CDR3 runs 13 residues. Profiling relied on immunoSEQ multiplex PCR, and the TCRdb table lists in-frame clones only, not all of them. The sample carries about 5,000 clones, approximately 90% recorded once. Notes on this clone: Its target is unknown.

The receptor was isolated from a young man with gastric cancer. The starting material was peripheral blood, obtained from a patient treated with photon-based radiotherapy. V and J are TRBV29-1 and TRBJ2-7; 10 nucleotides match TRBD1. CDR3 residues: CSALTGGPNEQYF. DNA for the CDR3: TGCAGCGCGTTGACAGGGGGCCCGAACGAGCAGTACTTC.